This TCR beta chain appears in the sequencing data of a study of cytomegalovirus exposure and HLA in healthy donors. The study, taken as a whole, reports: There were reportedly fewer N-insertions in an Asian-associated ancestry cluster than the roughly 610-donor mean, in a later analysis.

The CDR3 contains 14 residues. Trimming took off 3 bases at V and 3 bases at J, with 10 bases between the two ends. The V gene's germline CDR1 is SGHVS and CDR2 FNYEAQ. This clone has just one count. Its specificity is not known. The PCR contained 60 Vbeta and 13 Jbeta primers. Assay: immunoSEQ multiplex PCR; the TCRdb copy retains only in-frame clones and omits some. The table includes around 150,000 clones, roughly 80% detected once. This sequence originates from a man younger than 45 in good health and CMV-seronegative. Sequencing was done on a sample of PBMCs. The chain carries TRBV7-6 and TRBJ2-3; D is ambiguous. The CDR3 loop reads CASSFVGETDTQYF. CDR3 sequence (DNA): TGTGCCAGCAGCTTCGTCGGTGAAACAGATACGCAGTATTTT.